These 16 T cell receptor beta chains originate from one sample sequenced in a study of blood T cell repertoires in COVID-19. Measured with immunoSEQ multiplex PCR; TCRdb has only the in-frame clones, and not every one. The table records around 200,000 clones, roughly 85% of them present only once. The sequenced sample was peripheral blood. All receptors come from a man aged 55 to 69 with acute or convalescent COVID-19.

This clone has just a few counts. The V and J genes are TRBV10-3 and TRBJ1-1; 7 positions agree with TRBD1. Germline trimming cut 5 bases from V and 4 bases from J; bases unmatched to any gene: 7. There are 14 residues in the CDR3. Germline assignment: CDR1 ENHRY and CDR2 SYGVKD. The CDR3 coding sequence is TGTGCCATCAGTTCGACAGGGCAGGGCACTGAAGCTTTCTTT. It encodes CAISSTGQGTEAFF.

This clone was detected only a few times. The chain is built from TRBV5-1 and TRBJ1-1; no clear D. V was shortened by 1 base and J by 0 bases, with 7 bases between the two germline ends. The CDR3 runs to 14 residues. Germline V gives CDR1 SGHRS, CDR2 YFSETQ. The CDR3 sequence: CASSLSPLNTEAFF. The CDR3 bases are TGCGCCAGCAGCTTGAGCCCCTTGAACACTGAAGCTTTCTTT.

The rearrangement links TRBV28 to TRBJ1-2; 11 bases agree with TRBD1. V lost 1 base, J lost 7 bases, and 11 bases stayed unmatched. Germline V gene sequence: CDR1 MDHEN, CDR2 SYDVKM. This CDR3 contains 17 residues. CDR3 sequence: CASSLSGQGARGGGYTF. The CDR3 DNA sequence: TGTGCCAGCAGTTTATCTGGACAGGGGGCGCGGGGCGGTGGCTACACCTTC.

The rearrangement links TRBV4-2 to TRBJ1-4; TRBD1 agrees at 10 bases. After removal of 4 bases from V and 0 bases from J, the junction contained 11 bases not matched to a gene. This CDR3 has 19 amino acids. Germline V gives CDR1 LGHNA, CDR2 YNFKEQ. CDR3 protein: CASSRTGTGVGATNEKLFF. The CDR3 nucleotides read TGTGCCAGCAGCCGAACCGGGACAGGGGTTGGGGCAACTAATGAAAAACTGTTTTTT.

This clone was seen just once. The CDR3 nucleotides read TGTGCCAGCAGCTTAGCGCGGGCGGGAGCGGACAATGAGCAGTTCTTC. Amino acid sequence: CASSLARAGADNEQFF. The chain links TRBV11-1 to TRBJ2-1; 7 nucleotides match TRBD2. CDR1 SGHAT and CDR2 FQDESV come from the germline V gene (reference sequence). Trimming removed 0 bases from V and 5 bases from J; junction bases left unmatched: 7. The CDR3 has 16 amino acids.

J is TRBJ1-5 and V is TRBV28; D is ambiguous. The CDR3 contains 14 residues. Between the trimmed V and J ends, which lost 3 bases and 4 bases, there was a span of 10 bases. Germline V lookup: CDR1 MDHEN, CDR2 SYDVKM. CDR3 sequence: CASSFFYPNQPQHF. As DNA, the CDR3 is TGTGCCAGCAGTTTTTTCTATCCGAATCAGCCCCAGCATTTT.

Here the CDR3 reads CASTSGRGTDTQYF. The DNA of the CDR3 is TGTGCCAGTACAAGCGGCAGAGGAACAGATACGCAGTATTTT. This chain links TRBV19 with TRBJ2-3, with a tentative D call TRBD2 (5 bases). Germline CDR1 reads LNHDA; CDR2 reads SQIVND (reference sequence). This CDR3 spans 14 amino acids. V lost 7 bases and J lost 3, with 14 bases in between. The whole variable domain, filled in from reference TRBV19 and TRBJ2-3, reads DGGITQSPKYLFRKEGQNVTLSCEQNLNHDAMYWYRQDPGQGLRLIYYSQIVNDFQKGDIAEGYSVSREKKESFPLTVTSAQKNPTAFYLCASTSGRGTDTQYFGPGTRLTVL.

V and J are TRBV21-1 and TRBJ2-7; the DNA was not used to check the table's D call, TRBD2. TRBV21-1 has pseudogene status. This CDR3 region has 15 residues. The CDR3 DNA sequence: TGTGCCAGCAGCAACAGGGCTAGCGGACCCCTAGACGCGTACTTC. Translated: CASSNRASGPLDAYF.

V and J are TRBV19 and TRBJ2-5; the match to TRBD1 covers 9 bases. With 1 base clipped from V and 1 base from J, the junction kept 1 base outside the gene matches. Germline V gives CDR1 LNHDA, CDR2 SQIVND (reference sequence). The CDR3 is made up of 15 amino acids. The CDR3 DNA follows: TGTGCCAGTAGTATAGCGGGACAGGGCCAAGAGACCCAGTACTTC. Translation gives CASSIAGQGQETQYF.

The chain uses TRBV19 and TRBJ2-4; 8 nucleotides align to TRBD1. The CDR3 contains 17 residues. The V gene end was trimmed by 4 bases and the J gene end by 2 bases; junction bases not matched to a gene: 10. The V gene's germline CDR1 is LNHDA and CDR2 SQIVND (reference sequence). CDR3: CASSTDRGSLSKNIQYF. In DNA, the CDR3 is TGTGCCAGTAGTACTGACAGGGGTAGTCTTTCCAAAAACATTCAGTACTTC.

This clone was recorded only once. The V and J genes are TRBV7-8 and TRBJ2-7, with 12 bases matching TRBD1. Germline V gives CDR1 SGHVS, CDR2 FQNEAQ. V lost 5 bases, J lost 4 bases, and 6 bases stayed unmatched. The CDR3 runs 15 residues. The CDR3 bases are TGTGCCAGCAGCCAGGGACAGGGGGCGACTTACGAGCAGTACTTC. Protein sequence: CASSQGQGATYEQYF. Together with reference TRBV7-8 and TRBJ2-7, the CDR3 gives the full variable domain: GAGVSQSPRYKVAKRGQDVALRCDPISGHVSLFWYQQALGQGPEFLTYFQNEAQLDKSGLPSDRFFAERPEGSVSTLKIQRTQQEDSAVYLCASSQGQGATYEQYFGPGTRLTVT.

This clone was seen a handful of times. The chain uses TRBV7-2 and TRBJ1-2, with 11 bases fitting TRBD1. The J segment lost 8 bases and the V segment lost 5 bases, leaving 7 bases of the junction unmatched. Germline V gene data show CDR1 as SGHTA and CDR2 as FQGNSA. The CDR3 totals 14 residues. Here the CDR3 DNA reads TGTGCCAGCAGCCTACTGGGACAGGGGGAAGGCTACACCTTC. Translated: CASSLLGQGEGYTF.

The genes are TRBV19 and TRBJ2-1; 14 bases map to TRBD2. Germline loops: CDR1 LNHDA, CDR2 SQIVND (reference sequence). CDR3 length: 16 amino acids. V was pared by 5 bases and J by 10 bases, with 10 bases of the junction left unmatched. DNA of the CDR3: TGTGCCAGTAGTCGAACAGGGACTAGCGGGAGACACGAGCAGTTCTTC. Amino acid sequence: CASSRTGTSGRHEQFF.

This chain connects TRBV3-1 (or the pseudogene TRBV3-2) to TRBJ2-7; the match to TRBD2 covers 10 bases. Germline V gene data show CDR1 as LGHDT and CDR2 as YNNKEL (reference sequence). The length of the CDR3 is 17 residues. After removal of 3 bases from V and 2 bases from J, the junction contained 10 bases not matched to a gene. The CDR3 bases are TGTGCCAGCAGCCATGGCCCTAGCGGGAGTACGGCCTACGAGCAGTACTTC. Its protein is CASSHGPSGSTAYEQYF.

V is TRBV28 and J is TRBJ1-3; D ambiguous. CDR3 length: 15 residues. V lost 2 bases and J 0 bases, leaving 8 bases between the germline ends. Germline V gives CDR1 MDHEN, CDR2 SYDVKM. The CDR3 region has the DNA TGTGCCAGCAGTTTACCGGGGTCCTCTGGAAACACCATATATTTT. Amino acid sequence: CASSLPGSSGNTIYF.

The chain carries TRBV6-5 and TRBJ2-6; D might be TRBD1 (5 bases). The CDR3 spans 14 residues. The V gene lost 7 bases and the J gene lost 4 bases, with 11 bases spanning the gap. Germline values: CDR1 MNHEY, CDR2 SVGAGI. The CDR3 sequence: CASTQAAGANVLTF. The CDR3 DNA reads TGTGCCAGCACACAGGCAGCGGGGGCCAACGTCCTGACTTTC.